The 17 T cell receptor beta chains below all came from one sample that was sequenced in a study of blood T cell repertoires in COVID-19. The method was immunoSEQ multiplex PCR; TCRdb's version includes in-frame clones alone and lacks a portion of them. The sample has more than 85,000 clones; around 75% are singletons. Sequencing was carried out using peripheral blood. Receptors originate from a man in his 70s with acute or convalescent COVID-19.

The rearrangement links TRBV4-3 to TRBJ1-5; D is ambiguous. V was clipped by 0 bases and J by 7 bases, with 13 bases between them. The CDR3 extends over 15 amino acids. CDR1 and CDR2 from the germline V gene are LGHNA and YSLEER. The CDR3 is CASSQEVGGRQPQHF. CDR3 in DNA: TGCGCCAGCAGCCAAGAAGTCGGAGGGAGGCAGCCCCAGCATTTT.

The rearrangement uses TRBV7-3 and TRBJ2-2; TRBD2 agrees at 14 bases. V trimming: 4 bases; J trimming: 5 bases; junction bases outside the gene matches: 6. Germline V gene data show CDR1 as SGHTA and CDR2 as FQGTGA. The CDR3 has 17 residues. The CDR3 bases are TGTGCCAGCAGCTCCGGGACTAGCGGGAGAGGAACCGGGGAGCTGTTTTTT. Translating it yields CASSSGTSGRGTGELFF. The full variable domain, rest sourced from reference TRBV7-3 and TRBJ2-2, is GAGVSQTPSNKVTEKGKYVELRCDPISGHTALYWYRQSLGQGPEFLIYFQGTGAADDSGLPNDRFFAVRPEGSVSTLKIQRTERGDSAVYLCASSSGTSGRGTGELFFGEGSRLTVL.

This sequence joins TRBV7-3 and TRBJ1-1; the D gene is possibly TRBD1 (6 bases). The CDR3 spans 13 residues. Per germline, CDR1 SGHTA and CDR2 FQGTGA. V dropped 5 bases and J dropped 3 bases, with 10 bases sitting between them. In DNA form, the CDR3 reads TGTGCCAGCAGCCTGTCAGGGGACACTGAAGCTTTCTTT. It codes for CASSLSGDTEAFF. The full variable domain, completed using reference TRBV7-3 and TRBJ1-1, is GAGVSQTPSNKVTEKGKYVELRCDPISGHTALYWYRQSLGQGPEFLIYFQGTGAADDSGLPNDRFFAVRPEGSVSTLKIQRTERGDSAVYLCASSLSGDTEAFFGQGTRLTVV.

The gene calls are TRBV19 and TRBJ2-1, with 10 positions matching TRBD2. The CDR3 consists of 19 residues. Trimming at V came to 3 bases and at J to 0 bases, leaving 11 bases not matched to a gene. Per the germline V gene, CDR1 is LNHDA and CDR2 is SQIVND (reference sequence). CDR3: CASSIRISGGASSYNEQFF. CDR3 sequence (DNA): TGTGCCAGTAGTATTCGGATCAGCGGGGGGGCGAGCTCCTACAATGAGCAGTTCTTC.

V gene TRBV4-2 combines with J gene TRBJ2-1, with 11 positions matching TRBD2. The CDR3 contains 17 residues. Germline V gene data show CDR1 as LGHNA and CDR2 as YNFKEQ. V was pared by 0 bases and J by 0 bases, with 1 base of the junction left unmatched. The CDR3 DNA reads TGTGCCAGCAGCCAAGATAGCGGGAGGGCCTCCTACAATGAGCAGTTCTTC. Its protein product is CASSQDSGRASYNEQFF.

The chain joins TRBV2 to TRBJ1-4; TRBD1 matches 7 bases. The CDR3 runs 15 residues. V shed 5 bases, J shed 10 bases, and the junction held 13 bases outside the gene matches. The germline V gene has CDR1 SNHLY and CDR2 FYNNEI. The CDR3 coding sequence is TGTGCCAGCAGTACTCAGGGGGGCCTTGGCGGAAAACTGTTTTTT. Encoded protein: CASSTQGGLGGKLFF.

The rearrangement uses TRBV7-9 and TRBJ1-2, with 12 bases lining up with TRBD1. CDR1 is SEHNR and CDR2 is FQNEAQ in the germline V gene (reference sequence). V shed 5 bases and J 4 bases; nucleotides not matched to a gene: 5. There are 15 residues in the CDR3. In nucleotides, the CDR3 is TGTGCCAGCAGCCTGGGGACAGGGGGCAGCTATGGCTACACCTTC. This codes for CASSLGTGGSYGYTF.

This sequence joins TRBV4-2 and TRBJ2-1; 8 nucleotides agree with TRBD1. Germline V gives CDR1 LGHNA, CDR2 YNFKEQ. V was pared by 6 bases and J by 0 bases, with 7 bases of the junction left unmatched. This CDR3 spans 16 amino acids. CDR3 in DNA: TGTGCCAGCAGGGGACAGGCCTTAAGCTCCTACAATGAGCAGTTCTTC. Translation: CASRGQALSSYNEQFF.

CDR3: CASSSWTRSYEQYF. The CDR3 DNA follows: TGTGCCAGCAGTTCGTGGACTAGGTCCTACGAGCAGTACTTC. This chain joins TRBV27 and TRBJ2-7; 7 nucleotides align to TRBD2. This CDR3 region has 14 residues. From germline, CDR1 is MNHEY and CDR2 SMNVEV (reference sequence). Germline trimming cut 4 bases from V and 1 base from J; bases unmatched to any gene: 4.

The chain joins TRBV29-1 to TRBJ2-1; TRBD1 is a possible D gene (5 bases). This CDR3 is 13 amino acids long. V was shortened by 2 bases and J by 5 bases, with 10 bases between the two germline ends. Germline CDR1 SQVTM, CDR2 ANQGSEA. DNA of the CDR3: TGCAGCGTTGAAAAACAGGAAAACAATGAGCAGTTCTTC. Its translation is CSVEKQENNEQFF.

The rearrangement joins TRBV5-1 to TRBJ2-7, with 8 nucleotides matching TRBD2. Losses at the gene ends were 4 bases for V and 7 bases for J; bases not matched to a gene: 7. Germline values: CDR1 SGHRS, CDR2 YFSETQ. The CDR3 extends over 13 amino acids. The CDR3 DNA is TGCGCCAGCAGCCCCGGACTAGCTCAAGAGCAGTACTTC. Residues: CASSPGLAQEQYF.

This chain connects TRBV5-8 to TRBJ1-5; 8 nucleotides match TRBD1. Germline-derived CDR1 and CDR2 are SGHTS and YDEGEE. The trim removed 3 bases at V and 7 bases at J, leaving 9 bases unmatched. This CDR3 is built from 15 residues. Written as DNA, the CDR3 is TGTGCCAGCAGCTACTCTGACAGGGGCCCCCAGCCCCAGCATTTT. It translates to CASSYSDRGPQPQHF.

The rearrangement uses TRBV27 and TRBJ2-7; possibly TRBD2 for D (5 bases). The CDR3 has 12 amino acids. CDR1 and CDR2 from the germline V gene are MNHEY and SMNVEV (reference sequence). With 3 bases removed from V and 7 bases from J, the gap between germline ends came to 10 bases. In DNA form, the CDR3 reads TGTGCCAGCAGTTTGGGAGTAGGGGAGCAGTACTTC. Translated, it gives CASSLGVGEQYF.

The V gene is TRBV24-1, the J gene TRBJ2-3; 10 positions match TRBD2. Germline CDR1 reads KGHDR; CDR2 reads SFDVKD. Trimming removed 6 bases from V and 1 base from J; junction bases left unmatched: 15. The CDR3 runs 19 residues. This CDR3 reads CATSPIAGGSGFGTDTQYF. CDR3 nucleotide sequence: TGTGCCACCAGTCCAATAGCGGGAGGTTCTGGTTTTGGCACAGATACGCAGTATTTT.

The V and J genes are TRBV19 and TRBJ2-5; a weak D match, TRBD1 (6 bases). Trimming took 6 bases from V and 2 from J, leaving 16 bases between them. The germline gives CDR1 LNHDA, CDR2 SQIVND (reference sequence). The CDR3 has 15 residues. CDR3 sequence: CASRMEHREQETQYF. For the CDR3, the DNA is TGTGCCAGTAGGATGGAACACAGGGAACAAGAGACCCAGTACTTC.

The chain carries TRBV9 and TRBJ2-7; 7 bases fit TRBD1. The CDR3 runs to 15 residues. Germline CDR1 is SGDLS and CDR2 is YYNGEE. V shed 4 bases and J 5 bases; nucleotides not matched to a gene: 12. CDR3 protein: CASSPRDRMPHEQYF. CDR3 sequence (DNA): TGTGCCAGCAGCCCCCGGGACAGAATGCCCCACGAGCAGTACTTC.

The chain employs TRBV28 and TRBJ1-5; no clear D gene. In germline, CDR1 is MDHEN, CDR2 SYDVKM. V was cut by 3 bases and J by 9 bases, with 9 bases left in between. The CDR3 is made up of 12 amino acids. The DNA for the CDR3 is TGTGCCAGCAGTTTCCCCGGAGGGCCCCAGCATTTT. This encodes CASSFPGGPQHF.